The 15 T cell receptor beta chains given below trace back to one sample, sequenced in a study of beta chain features in type 1 diabetes. Expressed TCRB transcripts were sequenced because the entire RNA isolate underwent reverse transcription. Sequenced by immunoSEQ multiplex PCR; TCRdb stores in-frame clones only, minus some. The sample lists 640,000 or so clones, over 12% occurring once. Study findings and constraints: Researchers report that Type 1 diabetes patients had moderately but significantly shorter TCRB CDR3s across all four CD4+ subsets.

What these receptors recognize is not known. Sequenced input: naive CD4+ T cells from blood. The source is a man in his late teens or twenties with type 1 diabetes.

Only a few counts were recorded for this clone. V usage is TRBV7-8 and J usage is TRBJ2-2; no firm D call. Trimming removed 2 bases at V and 0 bases at J, with 7 bases between. CDR3 length: 15 amino acids. Germline values: CDR1 SGHVS, CDR2 FQNEAQ. DNA for the CDR3: TGTGCCAGCAGCTTATGGACCACGAACACCGGGGAGCTGTTTTTT. Its translation is CASSLWTTNTGELFF.

This clone was observed a few times. Other DNA sequences from this sample encode an identical CDR3 as well. The chain links TRBV7-2 to TRBJ2-7; D is possibly TRBD1 (6 bases). Germline values: CDR1 SGHTA, CDR2 FQGNSA. This CDR3 has 14 residues. The germline V and J ends were trimmed by 1 base and 2 bases, with 9 bases remaining between them. The CDR3 sequence: CASSLVRGTYEQYF. The DNA for the CDR3 is TGTGCCAGCAGCTTAGTCAGGGGCACCTACGAGCAGTACTTC.

This clone was observed a handful of times. The chain couples TRBV5-1 to TRBJ2-7; maybe TRBD2 (5 bases). Per the germline V gene, CDR1 is SGHRS and CDR2 is YFSETQ. Trimming cost V 0 bases and J 1 base, with 14 bases left between them. The CDR3 contains 16 residues. CDR3 sequence: CASSLAPRAESYEQYF. DNA for the CDR3: TGCGCCAGCAGCTTGGCCCCGCGAGCGGAGTCCTACGAGCAGTACTTC.

This rearrangement joins TRBV6-5 to TRBJ1-4; weak D call: TRBD1 (5 bases). Trimming removed 2 bases from V and 0 bases from J, with 7 bases in between. The germline V gene encodes CDR1 MNHEY and CDR2 SVGAGI. The CDR3 consists of 15 residues. CDR3 loop: CASSYVGATNEKLFF. The CDR3 DNA reads TGTGCCAGCAGTTACGTGGGGGCAACTAATGAAAAACTGTTTTTT.

The V call is TRBV7-9, the J call TRBJ2-1; 11 bases fit TRBD1. V shed 5 bases and J 2 bases; nucleotides not matched to a gene: 8. This CDR3 contains 17 residues. Germline CDR1 and CDR2: SEHNR and FQNEAQ (reference sequence). CDR3 sequence: CASSPGQGANTYNEQFF. CDR3 bases: TGTGCCAGCAGCCCAGGACAGGGGGCGAATACCTACAATGAGCAGTTCTTC. The variable domain in full, completed from reference TRBV7-9 and TRBJ2-1, reads DTGVSQNPRHKITKRGQNVTFRCDPISEHNRLYWYRQTLGQGPEFLTYFQNEAQLEKSRLLSDRFSAERPKGSFSTLEIQRTEQGDSAMYLCASSPGQGANTYNEQFFGPGTRLTVL.

The table lists this clone with a few counts. The junction does not match germline at one end; this may be a read error. The chain employs TRBV29-1 and TRBJ2-7, with D perhaps TRBD1 (7 bases). Per the germline V gene, CDR1 is SQVTM and CDR2 is ANQGSEA. The CDR3 is 13 amino acids. The CDR3 here is CSVNTGEAVPLIF. The DNA for the CDR3 is TGCAGCGTCAACACAGGGGAGGCGGTGCCCCTAATTTTC.

The V gene is TRBV5-4, the J gene TRBJ2-1; 12 bases align to TRBD2. CDR1 is SGHNT, CDR2 YYREEE, per germline (reference sequence). This CDR3 is built from 15 residues. Trimming took 4 bases from V and 9 from J; bases not matched to a gene: 8. The CDR3 here is CASSPTSGSHGEQFF. The CDR3 bases are TGTGCCAGCAGCCCGACTAGCGGGAGTCATGGTGAGCAGTTCTTC.

This chain uses TRBV29-1 with TRBJ2-1; no definite D call. Per germline, CDR1 SQVTM and CDR2 ANQGSEA. V was clipped by 1 base and J by 10 bases, with 11 bases between them. This CDR3 is built from 12 residues. CDR3 residues: CSVEGPLEEQFF. DNA of the CDR3: TGCAGCGTTGAAGGCCCTCTCGAGGAGCAGTTCTTC.

The chain joins TRBV29-1 to TRBJ2-1, with 9 bases matching TRBD2. J gave up 5 bases and V 8 bases, and 10 bases lay outside the gene matches. CDR3 length: 14 amino acids. Germline V lookup: CDR1 SQVTM, CDR2 ANQGSEA. The DNA of the CDR3 is TGCAGCCCTGGGGGTAGCGGGAGCCACAATGAGCAGTTCTTC. This encodes CSPGGSGSHNEQFF.

The CDR3 sequence is CASSQLGGAGNSPLHF. CDR3 nucleotides: TGCGCCAGCAGCCAACTGGGGGGCGCAGGTAATTCACCCCTCCACTTT. The V gene is TRBV4-3, the J gene TRBJ1-6, with D possibly TRBD1 on 6 matching bases. The CDR3 length is 16 residues. Germline V gene lookup returns CDR1 LGHNA and CDR2 YSLEER. Trimming took 2 bases from V and 6 from J, leaving 14 bases between them.

The DNA of the CDR3 is TGTGCCTGGAGCGGTAGGACAGGTTCGAACACTGAAGCTTTCTTT. This sequence encodes CAWSGRTGSNTEAFF. V usage is TRBV30 and J usage is TRBJ1-1, with TRBD1 identical over 7 bases. The CDR3 is made up of 15 amino acids. V trimming: 3 bases; J trimming: 1 base; junction bases outside the gene matches: 8. Germline CDR1 and CDR2: GTSNPN and SVGIG (reference sequence).

With respect to this clone: The junction departs from the called germline gene at one end, perhaps through a read error. V is TRBV10-3 and J is TRBJ2-6, with TRBD1 matching 9 bases. Germline V gives CDR1 ENHRY, CDR2 SYGVKD. The CDR3 runs to 18 residues. The CDR3 region has the DNA TGTGCCATCAGTGAGCCCGGGACAGGGAACTCTGTGGCCAACGTCCTGACTTTC. Protein: CAISEPGTGNSVANVLTF.

For this clone: Mismatch with germline at one junction end may stem from a read error. This chain links TRBV5-1 with TRBJ2-1; 9 nucleotides line up with TRBD1. Germline values: CDR1 SGHRS, CDR2 YFSETQ. This CDR3 has 14 residues. The CDR3 sequence: CASSLGQGPNEQFF. The CDR3 nucleotides read TGCGCCAGCAGTTTGGGACAGGGACCCAATGAGCAGTTCTTC. The whole variable domain, filled in from reference TRBV5-1 and TRBJ2-1, reads KAGVTQTPRYLIKTRGQQVTLSCSPISGHRSVSWYQQTPGQGLQFLFEYFSETQRNKGNFPGRFSGRQFSNSRSEMNVSTLELGDSALYLCASSLGQGPNEQFFGPGTRLTVL.

The chain links TRBV5-1 to TRBJ2-7, with D tentatively TRBD1 or TRBD2 (5 bases each). V was trimmed by 2 bases and J by 3 bases, leaving 18 bases between them. The CDR3 is 16 residues long. CDR1 and CDR2 (germline): SGHRS, YFSETQ. The CDR3 DNA sequence: TGCGCCAGCAGCTTTCTCGCTCAGGGAGAAAGCTACGAGCAGTACTTC. Translation: CASSFLAQGESYEQYF.

The V call is TRBV19, the J call TRBJ2-1; D is undetermined. Germline V gives CDR1 LNHDA, CDR2 SQIVND (reference sequence). The CDR3 has 15 residues. V was shortened by 7 bases and J by 3 bases, with 16 bases between the two germline ends. The DNA for the CDR3 is TGTGCCAGTAAATTCCGGAAATCAGACTACAATGAGCAGTTCTTC. Translation gives CASKFRKSDYNEQFF. The full variable domain, with the rest looked up from reference TRBV19 and TRBJ2-1, is DGGITQSPKYLFRKEGQNVTLSCEQNLNHDAMYWYRQDPGQGLRLIYYSQIVNDFQKGDIAEGYSVSREKKESFPLTVTSAQKNPTAFYLCASKFRKSDYNEQFFGPGTRLTVL.